This TCR beta chain was recovered during a study of neurological immune-mediated disorders. The germline V and J ends were trimmed by 5 bases and 0 bases, with 12 bases remaining between them. The CDR3 has 15 residues. The study, taken as a whole, reports: No sharing of CDR3 amino acid sequences was observed among expanded clones across subjects, suggesting private repertoires in all groups.

The cDNA was generated through 5'RACE incorporating 10-nucleotide random UMIs. Sequencing runs each generated in excess of 160 million TCR-beta sequences derived from 15-18 subjects. TCRdb fed the 5' RACE reads into MiXCR, producing one record per CDR3 protein. The sample records 20,000 to 30,000 distinct CDR3 sequences, under 15% being singletons. Ten or more counts support this clonotype. Its antigen is not known. The gene calls are TRBV12-3 or TRBV12-4 and TRBJ2-3; D gene ambiguous. The TCR was taken from a woman aged 40 to 50 with HTLV-1-associated myelopathy (HAM/TSP). Sample: PBMCs. The CDR3 DNA sequence: TGTGCCAGCAGTCCGAAGCTGTCTAGCACAGATACGCAGTATTTT. It encodes CASSPKLSSTDTQYF.